Below, 18 T cell receptor beta chains from the same sample are listed, as sequenced in a study of cytomegalovirus exposure and HLA in healthy donors. This PCR relied on a set of 60 Vbeta primers and 13 Jbeta primers. Some clones are missing from TCRdb's copy, which holds only in-frame ones; the method was immunoSEQ multiplex PCR. The sample lists 200,000 to 250,000 clones; about 89% were seen once. The source material was PBMCs. The receptor source for this set is a woman aged 18-29 years in good health and CMV-seronegative.

The genes are TRBV25-1 and TRBJ2-5, with a weak D call TRBD1 (6 bases). Trimming stripped 0 bases from V and 0 bases from J, with 11 bases between. Germline loops: CDR1 MGHDK, CDR2 SYGVNS. The CDR3 extends over 16 amino acids. The CDR3 DNA sequence: TGTGCCAGCAGTGAATATAGGGACAAGTACCAAGAGACCCAGTACTTC. It specifies CASSEYRDKYQETQYF.

About this clone: Sequence at one end of the junction differs from germline and may be a read error. The same CDR3 also results from other DNA sequences found in this sample. This chain links TRBV7-9 with TRBJ2-7, with 7 bases aligning to TRBD1. The V gene's germline CDR1 is SEHNR and CDR2 FQNEAQ (reference sequence). CDR3 length: 15 amino acids. The CDR3 nucleotides are TGTTCCAGCAGCCGGGACAGCCTTAGCTCCTACGAGCAGTACTTC. This sequence encodes CSSSRDSLSSYEQYF.

This clone was detected a few times. This chain links TRBV13 with TRBJ2-3; 10 bases agree with TRBD2. There are 20 residues in the CDR3. Trimming at V came to 4 bases and at J to 2 bases, leaving 18 bases not matched to a gene. CDR1 is PRHDT, CDR2 FYEKMQ, per germline (reference sequence). CDR3 sequence: CASSSRSTPGLAPYTDTQYF. The DNA of the CDR3 is TGTGCCAGCAGCTCCAGGTCCACACCGGGACTAGCGCCTTACACAGATACGCAGTATTTT.

This clone was seen just once. The chain uses TRBV6-4 and TRBJ1-4, with D hard to call. The CDR3 runs 16 residues. Germline V gene lookup returns CDR1 MRHNA and CDR2 SNTAGT. V was pared by 5 bases and J by 9 bases, with 22 bases between. CDR3 amino acids: CASSILALPQVKKLFF. In nucleotides, the CDR3 is TGTGCCAGCAGTATTCTGGCATTACCTCAGGTGAAAAAACTGTTTTTT.

The chain is built from TRBV5-4 and TRBJ1-1; tentative D call: TRBD1 (6 bases). V lost 4 bases, J lost 4 bases, and 8 bases lay in between. The CDR3 spans 12 residues. Germline lookup yields CDR1 SGHNT and CDR2 YYREEE (reference sequence). CDR3: CASSRDITEAFF. CDR3 in DNA: TGTGCCAGCAGCAGGGACATCACTGAAGCTTTCTTT.

This clone has more than one count but fewer than ten. The rearrangement joins TRBV5-1 to TRBJ1-1, with a tentative D call TRBD1 (5 bases). The length of the CDR3 is 14 residues. From germline, CDR1 is SGHRS and CDR2 YFSETQ. Deletions cut 4 bases from V and 4 bases from J, with 14 bases between. The CDR3 spells CASSQLGGSTEAFF. DNA for the CDR3: TGCGCCAGCAGCCAGTTGGGGGGTAGCACTGAAGCTTTCTTT.

The chain uses TRBV4-3 and TRBJ2-1; weak D call: TRBD1 (5 bases). Trimming stripped 0 bases from V and 0 bases from J, with 12 bases between. In germline, CDR1 is LGHNA, CDR2 YSLEER. CDR3 length: 17 amino acids. The CDR3 region is CASSQDLGVGSYNEQFF. The CDR3 DNA is TGCGCCAGCAGCCAAGACTTAGGGGTAGGCTCCTACAATGAGCAGTTCTTC.

The V call is TRBV5-4, the J call TRBJ1-2; no clear D gene. CDR3 size: 13 residues. Between the trimmed V and J ends, which lost 4 bases and 4 bases, there was a span of 11 bases. CDR1 is SGHNT and CDR2 is YYREEE in the germline V gene (reference sequence). The CDR3 region has the DNA TGTGCCAGCAGCGAGGATAGCGGCTATGGCTACACCTTC. Translating gives CASSEDSGYGYTF.

The CDR3 protein is CATSRRQGLQETQYF. The CDR3 bases are TGTGCCACCAGCAGAAGACAGGGTCTCCAAGAGACCCAGTACTTC. The chain is built from TRBV15 and TRBJ2-5; 7 bases are shared with TRBD1. The CDR3 runs 15 residues. The junction had 4 bases not matched to a gene; V was cut back by 2 bases and J by 1 base. Germline V gene lookup returns CDR1 LNHNV and CDR2 YYDKDF (reference sequence).

This chain connects TRBV12-2 to TRBJ1-6. TRBV12-2 is flagged as a pseudogene. This CDR3 comprises 15 residues. The CDR3 DNA reads TGTGCAAGTCGCTTAGCGCTAGCCATGGGGTCACCCCTCCACTTT. Protein sequence: CASRLALAMGSPLHF.

This chain joins TRBV10-3 and TRBJ1-6; D is unresolved. CDR1 ENHRY and CDR2 SYGVKD come from the germline V gene. V lost 6 bases to trimming and J lost 7 bases, with 19 bases between them. The CDR3 totals 16 residues. The CDR3 nucleotides read TGTGCCATCAGCGGGGTGTCGGCAGGAGGAAATTCACCCCTCCACTTT. This sequence encodes CAISGVSAGGNSPLHF.

The V call is TRBV7-9, the J call TRBJ1-6, with TRBD1 as a possible D gene (5 bases). Germline V gene lookup returns CDR1 SEHNR and CDR2 FQNEAQ (reference sequence). The V end was cut by 5 bases, the J end by 3 bases, with 8 bases between. The CDR3 is 14 amino acids. CDR3 DNA: TGTGCCAGCAGCCTCGACAGCTATAATTCACCCCTCCACTTT. Translation gives CASSLDSYNSPLHF. Combining the CDR3 with reference TRBV7-9 and TRBJ1-6 gives the whole variable domain DTGVSQNPRHKITKRGQNVTFRCDPISEHNRLYWYRQTLGQGPEFLTYFQNEAQLEKSRLLSDRFSAERPKGSFSTLEIQRTEQGDSAMYLCASSLDSYNSPLHFGNGTRLTVT.

The chain joins TRBV11-2 to TRBJ1-6; perhaps TRBD1 as D (6 bases). The CDR3 covers 16 residues. The germline CDR1 and CDR2 sequences are SGHAT and FQNNGV. Trimming removed 8 bases at V and 7 bases at J, with 21 bases between. CDR3 sequence reads: CASGEGRGKRNSPLHF. For the CDR3, the DNA is TGTGCCAGCGGTGAGGGCAGGGGAAAGAGGAATTCACCCCTCCACTTT.

The chain joins TRBV19 to TRBJ2-1; 9 bases match TRBD2. The germline CDR1 and CDR2 sequences are LNHDA and SQIVND (reference sequence). This CDR3 region has 15 residues. J lost 2 bases, V lost 7 bases, and 6 bases had no gene match. CDR3: CASTLVAGAYNEQFF. The CDR3 DNA follows: TGTGCCAGTACCCTAGTAGCGGGAGCCTACAATGAGCAGTTCTTC.

This clone appeared a single time. V usage is TRBV4-3 and J usage is TRBJ2-3, with 9 positions matching TRBD2. The CDR3 length is 16 residues. Germline-derived CDR1 and CDR2 are LGHNA and YSLEER. The trim removed 6 bases at V and 0 bases at J, leaving 7 bases unmatched. The chain's CDR3 is CASRASGAISTDTQYF. The DNA of the CDR3 is TGCGCCAGCAGGGCTAGCGGGGCGATTAGCACAGATACGCAGTATTTT.

This clone showed up just a few times. The chain is built from TRBV11-2 and TRBJ2-3; 8 positions match TRBD2. This CDR3 region has 16 residues. Germline V gene data show CDR1 as SGHAT and CDR2 as FQNNGV. V was clipped by 5 bases and J by 0 bases; unmatched bases: 7. CDR3 region: CASSRRTSGSTDTQYF. In DNA, the CDR3 is TGTGCCAGCAGCAGACGTACTAGCGGTAGCACAGATACGCAGTATTTT.

The V and J genes are TRBV6-6 and TRBJ2-3, with unresolved D. The CDR3 runs to 15 residues. Germline CDR1 reads MNHNY; CDR2 reads SVGAGI (reference sequence). The V and J ends lost 5 bases and 0 bases respectively, with 12 bases between them. The CDR3, as DNA: TGTGCCAGCAGTCACGGCGCGGTGAGCACAGATACGCAGTATTTT. Protein sequence: CASSHGAVSTDTQYF.

The chain couples TRBV27 to TRBJ1-1, with 7 bases lining up with TRBD1. The germline V gene encodes CDR1 MNHEY and CDR2 SMNVEV (reference sequence). The V segment lost 6 bases and the J segment 5 bases; nucleotides outside the gene matches: 9. The CDR3 spans 14 residues. In DNA, the CDR3 is TGTGCCAGCAGCCTTAAGACAGGGATAACTGAAGCTTTCTTT. It translates to CASSLKTGITEAFF.